The clone carrying this T cell receptor (beta chain) was seen a handful of times. Unmatched junction bases numbered 15, after V lost 10 bases and J lost 5 bases. This CDR3 spans 18 amino acids. The germline V gene encodes CDR1 ENHRY and CDR2 SYGVKD. The data originate from a study of blood T cells in healthy people across ages. Using a J-beta primer mix together with a sample-barcoded 5' primer, a second PCR was run for roughly 6 to 12 cycles. In TCRdb, the 5' RACE reads were re-called with MiXCR into one record per CDR3 protein. Among about 570,000 distinct CDR3 sequences listed, 25% to 30% were seen once.

This clonotype originated in a woman between 70 and 85 years old in good health. The gene calls are TRBV10-3 and TRBJ2-1; 15 nucleotides align to TRBD2. The sequencing input was blood. CDR3 residues: CATETSEGTSGRHNEQFF. The DNA of the CDR3 is TGTGCCACCGAAACATCGGAGGGGACTAGCGGGAGGCACAATGAGCAGTTCTTC.